The 5 T cell receptor beta chains below were found in one sample sequenced in a study of T cell changes during pregnancy in multiple sclerosis. The protocol was immunoSEQ multiplex PCR, while the TCRdb copy is restricted to in-frame clones and leaves out a portion. The sample consists of some 40,000 clones, around 90% of them appearing once. Material: CD4+ T cells from peripheral blood mononuclear cells, obtained in the third trimester of pregnancy. The receptor source for this set is a female donor with multiple sclerosis, enrolled in a pregnancy study.

This sequence joins TRBV6-1 and TRBJ2-5; tentative D call: TRBD1 (7 bases). The CDR3 extends over 16 amino acids. Germline CDR1 MNHNS, CDR2 SASEGT. The V end was cut by 4 bases, the J end by 2 bases, with 17 bases between. The CDR3 nucleotides read TGTGCCAGCAGTGTCGCAGCGGGCAGGGGGCAAGAGACCCAGTACTTC. It codes for CASSVAAGRGQETQYF.

The rearrangement links TRBV7-9 to TRBJ2-7; D is possibly TRBD1 (5 bases). The CDR3 is 14 amino acids. With 1 base removed from V and 5 bases from J, the gap between germline ends came to 12 bases. In germline, CDR1 is SEHNR, CDR2 FQNEAQ (reference sequence). CDR3 amino acids: CASSLEGARNEQYF. The CDR3 DNA reads as TGTGCCAGCAGCTTAGAAGGGGCGCGGAACGAGCAGTACTTC.

This sequence joins TRBV10-1 and TRBJ1-1; D gene ambiguous. V gave up 2 bases and J gave up 1 base, with 17 bases separating them. From germline, CDR1 is WNHNN and CDR2 SYGVQD (reference sequence). The CDR3 is 17 amino acids. CDR3 coding DNA: TGCGCCAGCAGTGAGGCTAGTCGGTCTTTTCCGAACACTGAAGCTTTCTTT. It encodes CASSEASRSFPNTEAFF.

This chain joins TRBV5-4 and TRBJ2-5; the D is unclear. The germline V and J ends were trimmed by 4 bases and 0 bases, with 13 bases remaining between them. The CDR3 runs to 15 residues. Germline V gives CDR1 SGHNT, CDR2 YYREEE (reference sequence). DNA for the CDR3: TGTGCCAGCAGCATGGACGCAAGCTACCAAGAGACCCAGTACTTC. This translates into CASSMDASYQETQYF. Combining the CDR3 with reference TRBV5-4 and TRBJ2-5 gives the whole variable domain ETGVTQSPTHLIKTRGQQVTLRCSSQSGHNTVSWYQQALGQGPQFIFQYYREEENGRGNFPPRFSGLQFPNYSSELNVNALELDDSALYLCASSMDASYQETQYFGPGTRLLVL.

The chain is built from TRBV27 and TRBJ2-1, with D perhaps matching TRBD2 (6 bases). The germline gives CDR1 MNHEY, CDR2 SMNVEV (reference sequence). V was trimmed by 4 bases and J by 3 bases, leaving 19 bases between them. The CDR3 totals 17 residues. Here the CDR3 reads CASSYSAGPQIYNEQFF. In nucleotides, the CDR3 is TGTGCCAGCAGTTATTCGGCGGGACCCCAAATCTACAATGAGCAGTTCTTC.